This passage covers 2 T cell receptor beta chains from one sample sequenced in a study of cytomegalovirus exposure and HLA in healthy donors. Assay: immunoSEQ multiplex PCR; the TCRdb copy retains only in-frame clones and omits some. The sample records roughly 100,000 clones, about 88% being singletons. The sequenced sample consisted of PBMCs. These receptors all come from a woman in her late teens or twenties in good health and CMV-seropositive.

The chain combines TRBV6-6 with TRBJ2-1, with 9 bases fitting TRBD1. CDR1 is MNHNY and CDR2 is SVGAGI in the germline V gene (reference sequence). Trimming took 2 bases from V and 3 from J; bases not matched to a gene: 2. The CDR3 is made up of 15 amino acids. This CDR3 is CASSYPGQGYNEQFF. The DNA for the CDR3 is TGTGCCAGCAGTTACCCGGGACAGGGCTACAATGAGCAGTTCTTC.

This chain joins TRBV13 and TRBJ1-1; tentative D call: TRBD1 (5 bases). This CDR3 has 15 residues. Germline assignment: CDR1 PRHDT and CDR2 FYEKMQ (reference sequence). Between the trimmed V and J ends, which lost 5 bases and 6 bases, there was a span of 19 bases. As DNA, the CDR3 is TGTGCCAGCAGCCAGGATAGCAGGGCTTATGCTGAAGCTTTCTTT. As protein: CASSQDSRAYAEAFF.